These T cell receptor beta chains were read from a single sample in a study of T cell responses to AZD1222 COVID-19 vaccine. Produced via immunoSEQ multiplex PCR; TCRdb's table is partial and in-frame only. The sample holds tens of thousands of clones; roughly 94% are singletons and the top ten take around 5%. The specimen comprised peripheral blood, sampled on day 0 of AZD1222 vaccination. The receptors here all came from an adult in good health. Both conserved end residues are part of each CDR3. Each record gives: D gene, J gene, V gene, clone size, CDR3 protein, CDR3 DNA. The D gene is left open where the match is weak. Clone sizes are given selectively: once, few, many, or a class where the clone is expanded.

NA,TRBJ1-6,TRBV28,NA,CASSAWEGYNNSPLHF,TGTGCCAGCAGCGCTTGGGAGGGCTATAATAATTCACCCCTCCACTTT
NA,TRBJ1-5,TRBV19,NA,CASSIGEVSNQPQHF,TGTGCCAGTTCGATTGGTGAAGTCAGCAATCAGCCCCAGCATTTT
NA,TRBJ2-7,TRBV19,NA,CASSSRYEQYF,TGTGCCAGTAGTTCCCGCTACGAGCAGTACTTC
NA,TRBJ2-1,TRBV21-1,NA,CGGWNEQFF,TGTGGAGGATGGAATGAGCAGTTCTTC
NA,TRBJ1-6,TRBV28,few,CASSTQSWEGQVAPLHF,TGTGCCAGCAGTACACAATCTTGGGAGGGTCAAGTTGCACCCCTCCACTTT
NA,TRBJ1-2,TRBV28,few,CASTSSLDYGYTF,TGTGCCAGCACCTCCTCCCTTGACTATGGCTACACCTTC
TRBD1,TRBJ1-2,TRBV29-1,NA,CSVEIYRGEGSYTF,TGCAGCGTTGAGATATACAGGGGCGAGGGGAGCTACACCTTC
TRBD1,TRBJ1-1,TRBV28,NA,CASSLRQGPEAFF,TGTGCCAGCAGCCTCAGACAGGGCCCTGAAGCTTTCTTT
NA,TRBJ1-2,TRBV6-5,NA,CASSYSGNYGYTF,TGTGCCAGCAGTTACTCTGGAAACTATGGCTACACCTTC
NA,TRBJ1-5,TRBV15,NA,CATSRDLGGNNQPQHF,TGTGCCACCAGCAGAGATTTGGGAGGGAACAATCAGCCCCAGCATTTT
NA,TRBJ1-5,TRBV28,NA,CASRSGGSDQPQHF,TGTGCCAGCAGGTCCGGGGGTAGTGATCAGCCCCAGCATTTT
NA,TRBJ1-5,TRBV28,NA,CASSIRPDRPQHF,TGTGCCAGCAGTATCCGCCCCGACAGGCCCCAGCATTTT
NA,TRBJ1-1,TRBV29-1,NA,CSVGLLATEAFF,TGCAGCGTTGGTTTATTGGCCACTGAAGCTTTCTTT
NA,TRBJ2-2,TRBV5-1,NA,CASSLQGGNAGELFF,TGCGCCAGCTCCCTGCAGGGGGGCAACGCCGGGGAGCTGTTTTTT
TRBD2,TRBJ2-7,TRBV13,NA,CASSPTSGHLYEQYF,TGTGCCAGCAGCCCTACTAGCGGTCACCTCTACGAGCAGTACTTC
NA,TRBJ2-2,TRBV5-1,NA,CASSLGSSRKETGELFF,TGCGCCAGCAGCTTGGGGAGTAGCCGGAAGGAGACCGGGGAGCTGTTTTTT
NA,TRBJ1-2,TRBV27,NA,CASTPTWGYGYTF,TGTGCCAGCACCCCCACATGGGGCTATGGCTACACCTTC
TRBD2,TRBJ2-1,TRBV23-1,NA,CATRLAGLYEQFF,TGCGCCACAAGACTAGCGGGATTGTATGAGCAGTTCTTC
NA,TRBJ2-3,TRBV9,NA,CASSATIATDTQYF,TGTGCCAGCAGCGCGACCATAGCGACAGATACGCAGTATTTT
NA,TRBJ2-7,TRBV29-1,NA,CSVGLEVEQYF,TGCAGCGTTGGACTAGAGGTCGAGCAGTACTTC